One TCR beta chain is described in this entry. The antigen remains undetermined. The length of the CDR3 is 12 residues. Germline trimming cut 6 bases from V and 7 bases from J; bases unmatched to any gene: 3. CDR1 and CDR2 (germline): LNHDA, SQIVND (reference sequence). Combining a sample-barcoded 5' primer with a J-beta primer mix, a second PCR ran for roughly 6 to 12 cycles. With 12 random nucleotides, a template-switch adaptor tagged each individual cDNA molecule. TCRdb re-called the 5' RACE reads through MiXCR, storing one row per CDR3 protein. The sample holds under 700,000 distinct CDR3 sequences, around 24% seen once. This record comes from a study of blood T cells in healthy people across ages. Study findings and constraints: Higher diversity, along with more naive CD4+ cells, distinguished long-lived donors from aged donors.

This sample also appeared in a second study, on T cells of mothers and their children. That work adds: The study sampled a few healthy Caucasian mothers and their six children. The cDNA synthesis received all extracted RNA, at about 1.5 ug per 15 ul.

V gene TRBV19 combines with J gene TRBJ2-1; the match to TRBD2 covers 7 bases. This TCR derives from a boy aged 5-17 years in good health. The sample consisted of blood. The CDR3 DNA reads as TGTGCCAGTAGGCAGGGAGGGAATGAGCAGTTCTTC. Translating gives CASRQGGNEQFF.